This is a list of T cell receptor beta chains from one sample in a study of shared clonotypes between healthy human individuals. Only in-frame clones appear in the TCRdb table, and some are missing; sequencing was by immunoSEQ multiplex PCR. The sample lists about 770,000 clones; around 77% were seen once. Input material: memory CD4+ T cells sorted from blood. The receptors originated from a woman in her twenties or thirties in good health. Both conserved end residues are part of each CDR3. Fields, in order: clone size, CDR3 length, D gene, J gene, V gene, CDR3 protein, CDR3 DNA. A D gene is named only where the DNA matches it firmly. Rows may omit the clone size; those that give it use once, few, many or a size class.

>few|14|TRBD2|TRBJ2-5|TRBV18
CASTLAGGAETQYF
TGTGCCAGCACGTTAGCGGGAGGGGCCGAGACCCAGTACTTC
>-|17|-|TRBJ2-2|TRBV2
CASSPSRGALSTGELFF
TGTGCCAGCAGTCCTTCCCGGGGGGCGTTGAGCACCGGGGAGCTGTTTTTT
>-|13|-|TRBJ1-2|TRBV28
CASSNPGVYGYTF
TGTGCCAGCTCCAACCCAGGGGTCTATGGCTACACCTTC
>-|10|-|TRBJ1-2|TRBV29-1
CSVYDLGYTF
TGCAGCGTTTACGACCTTGGCTACACCTTC
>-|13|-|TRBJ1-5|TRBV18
CASSPSEGQPQHF
TGTGCCAGCTCACCATCGGAGGGGCAGCCCCAGCATTTT
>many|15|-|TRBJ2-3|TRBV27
CASSFLVAGSDTQYF
TGTGCCAGCAGTTTCCTAGTGGCGGGGTCAGATACGCAGTATTTT
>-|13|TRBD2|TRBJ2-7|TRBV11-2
CASIQSGGREQYF
TGTGCCAGCATTCAGTCGGGGGGGCGGGAGCAGTACTTC
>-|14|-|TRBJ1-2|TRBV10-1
CASSEGRDNYGYTF
TGCGCCAGCAGTGAGGGCAGGGATAACTATGGCTACACCTTC
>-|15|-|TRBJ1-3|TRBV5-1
CASSLGPTRGNTIYF
TGCGCCAGCAGCTTAGGGCCGACCCGGGGAAACACCATATATTTT
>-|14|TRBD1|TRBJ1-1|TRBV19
CASSIEGQGTEAFF
TGTGCCAGTAGTATAGAGGGACAGGGCACTGAAGCTTTCTTT
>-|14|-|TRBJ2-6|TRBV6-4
CASRLGSGANVLTF
TGTGCCAGCAGGCTGGGCTCTGGGGCCAACGTCCTGACTTTC
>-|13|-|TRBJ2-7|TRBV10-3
CAISVRRETEQYF
TGTGCCATCAGCGTCCGGCGCGAGACGGAGCAGTACTTC
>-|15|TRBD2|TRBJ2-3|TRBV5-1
CASNLLAGSPDTQYF
TGCGCCAGCAACCTCCTAGCGGGATCTCCAGATACGCAGTATTTT
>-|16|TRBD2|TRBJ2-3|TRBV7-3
CASSLQLAGATDTQYF
TGTGCCAGCAGCCTCCAGCTAGCGGGGGCTACAGATACGCAGTATTTT
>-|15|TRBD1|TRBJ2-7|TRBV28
CASTNSGGAANEQYF
TGTGCCAGCACCAACTCAGGGGGCGCGGCGAACGAGCAGTACTTC
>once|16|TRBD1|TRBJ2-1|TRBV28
CASSLPTGSQVNEQFF
TGTGCCAGCAGTTTACCGACAGGGAGCCAGGTGAATGAGCAGTTCTTC
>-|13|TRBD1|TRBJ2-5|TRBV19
CASSLGQEETQYF
TGTGCCAGTAGTTTGGGACAGGAAGAGACCCAGTACTTC
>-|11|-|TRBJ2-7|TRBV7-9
CASSVRDQQYF
TGTGCCAGCAGCGTTAGGGACCAGCAGTACTTC
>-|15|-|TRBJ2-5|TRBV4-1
CASSQEGSLRLTQYF
TGCGCCAGCAGCCAAGAAGGCAGTCTAAGATTGACCCAGTACTTC
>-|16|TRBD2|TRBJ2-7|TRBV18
CASSPTALAGLYEQYF
TGTGCCAGCTCACCAACCGCGCTAGCGGGACTCTACGAGCAGTACTTC
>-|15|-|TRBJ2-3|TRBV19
CASNPGPALTDTQYF
TGTGCCAGTAATCCAGGACCGGCCCTCACAGATACGCAGTATTTT
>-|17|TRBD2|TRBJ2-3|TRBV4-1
CASSHGTGTSRTDTQYF
TGCGCCAGCAGCCACGGTACCGGGACTAGTCGCACAGATACGCAGTATTTT
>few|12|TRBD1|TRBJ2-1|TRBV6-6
CASSSTGLEQFF
TGTGCCAGCAGTTCGACAGGGCTTGAGCAGTTCTTC
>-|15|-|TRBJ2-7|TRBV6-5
CASSYSRQGGYEQYF
TGTGCCAGCAGTTACTCGAGGCAGGGCGGCTACGAGCAGTACTTC
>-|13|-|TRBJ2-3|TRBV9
CASSPQAADTQYF
TGTGCCAGCAGCCCCCAGGCGGCAGATACGCAGTATTTT
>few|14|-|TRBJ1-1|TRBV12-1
CASSKWTGLAEAFF
TGTGCCAGCAGCAAATGGACAGGGCTGGCCGAAGCTTTCTTT
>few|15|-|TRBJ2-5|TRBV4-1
CASNWFRAAQETQYF
TGCGCCAGCAACTGGTTCAGAGCGGCCCAAGAGACCCAGTACTTC
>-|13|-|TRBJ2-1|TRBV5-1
CASSGLRVSEQFF
TGCGCCAGCTCAGGATTGAGGGTGAGTGAGCAGTTCTTC
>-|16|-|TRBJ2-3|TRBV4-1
CASSLPGIPSTDTQYF
TGCGCCAGCAGCCTACCAGGGATCCCAAGCACAGATACGCAGTATTTT
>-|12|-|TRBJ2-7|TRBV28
CASGRGPYEQYF
TGTGCCAGCGGGAGAGGCCCCTACGAGCAGTACTTC
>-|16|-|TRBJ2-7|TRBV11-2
CASSLVATGNPYEQYF
TGTGCCAGCAGCTTAGTCGCCACAGGGAATCCCTACGAGCAGTACTTC
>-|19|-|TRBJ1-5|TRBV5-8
CASSRDWGRVVGSNQPQHF
TGTGCCAGCAGCCGGGACTGGGGCCGGGTCGTCGGAAGCAATCAGCCCCAGCATTTT
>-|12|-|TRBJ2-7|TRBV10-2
CASTYSGYEQYF
TGCGCCAGCACTTACTCAGGCTACGAGCAGTACTTC
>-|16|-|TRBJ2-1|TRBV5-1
CASSLGGSSVESEQFF
TGCGCCAGCAGCTTGGGTGGGAGTTCAGTGGAGAGTGAGCAGTTCTTC
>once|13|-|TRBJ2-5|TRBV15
CATRSLAKFGQYF
TGTGCCACCAGGAGTCTAGCGAAGTTCGGGCAGTACTTC
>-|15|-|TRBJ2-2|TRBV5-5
CASSLWTVNTGELFF
TGTGCCAGCAGCTTATGGACAGTGAACACCGGGGAGCTGTTTTTT
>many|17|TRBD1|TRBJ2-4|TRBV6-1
CASSERGDRYAKNIQYF
TGTGCCAGCAGTGAAAGAGGGGACAGGTATGCCAAAAACATTCAGTACTTC